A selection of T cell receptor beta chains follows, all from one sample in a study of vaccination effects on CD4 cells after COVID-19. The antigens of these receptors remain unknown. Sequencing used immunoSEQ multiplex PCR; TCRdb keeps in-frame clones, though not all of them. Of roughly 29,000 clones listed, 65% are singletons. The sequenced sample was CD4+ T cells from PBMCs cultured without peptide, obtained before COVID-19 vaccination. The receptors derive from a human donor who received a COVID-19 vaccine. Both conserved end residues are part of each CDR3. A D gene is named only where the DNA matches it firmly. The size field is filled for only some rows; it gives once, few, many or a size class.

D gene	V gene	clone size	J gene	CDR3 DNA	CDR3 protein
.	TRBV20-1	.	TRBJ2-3	TGCAGTGCTAGTCTACCGGGGGCTCGCACAGATACGCAGTATTTT	CSASLPGARTDTQYF
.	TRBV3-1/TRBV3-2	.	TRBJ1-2	TGTGCCAGCAGCCAGGGATGGGGGGGCAACTATGGCTACACCTTC	CASSQGWGGNYGYTF
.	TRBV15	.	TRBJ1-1	TGTGCCACCAGCAGAGAATGGCCCGGGGGGGGCACTGAAGCTTTCTTT	CATSREWPGGGTEAFF
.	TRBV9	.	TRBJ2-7	TGTGCCAGCAGCGTAGATCTCGGCAGCTCCTACGAGCAGTACTTC	CASSVDLGSSYEQYF
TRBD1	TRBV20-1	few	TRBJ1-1	TGCAGTGCTGAAGGGGGCCCCGAAGCTTTCTTT	CSAEGGPEAFF
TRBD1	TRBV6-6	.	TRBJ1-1	TGTGCCAGCAACAATACAGGGGGCCACACTGAAGCTTTCTTT	CASNNTGGHTEAFF
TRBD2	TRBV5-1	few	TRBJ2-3	TGCGCCAGCAGCCCGGAGCGGGGGGGGACAGATACGCAGTATTTT	CASSPERGGTDTQYF
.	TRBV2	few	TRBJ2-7	TGTGCCAGCACCCAAGAAGGGTACGAGCAGTACTTC	CASTQEGYEQYF
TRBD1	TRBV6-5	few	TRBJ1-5	TGTGCCAGCAGTTCCTACGGACAGGTCCGGCAGCCCCAGCATTTT	CASSSYGQVRQPQHF
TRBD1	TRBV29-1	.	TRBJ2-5	TGCAGCGTAGGACAGGGGAGAGGAGAGACCCAGTACTTC	CSVGQGRGETQYF
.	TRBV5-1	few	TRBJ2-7	TGCGCCAGCAGCGATACCTACGAGCAGTACTTC	CASSDTYEQYF
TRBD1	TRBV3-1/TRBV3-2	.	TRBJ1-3	TGTGCCAGCAGCCAAGGGGTCAGGGGGCTTGACTCTGGAAACACCATATATTTT	CASSQGVRGLDSGNTIYF
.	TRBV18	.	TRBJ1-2	TGTGCCAGCTCACCACAGACATATCGGGGGGGCTATGGCTACACCTTC	CASSPQTYRGGYGYTF
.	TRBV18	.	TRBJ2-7	TGTGCCAGCTCACCGACTGCCCAGGGACGTACCGAGCAGTACTTC	CASSPTAQGRTEQYF
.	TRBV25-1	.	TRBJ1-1	TGTGCCAGCAGTGCAAGGACCGGTAGACGGGTAGGAGCTTTCTTT	CASSARTGRRVGAFF
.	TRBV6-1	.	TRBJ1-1	TGTGCCAGCAGTGAAGGGGTGAACACTGAAGCTTTCTTT	CASSEGVNTEAFF
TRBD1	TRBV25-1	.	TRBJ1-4	TGTGCCAGCAGCCAACCGGGACAGACTGAAAAACTGTTTTTT	CASSQPGQTEKLFF
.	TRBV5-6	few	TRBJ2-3	TGTGCCAGCAGCTCACCGACGAAGGGTGGAACAGATACGCAGTATTTT	CASSSPTKGGTDTQYF
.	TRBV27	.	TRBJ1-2	TGTGCCAGCAGTTTATCAGGCTCCGACTATGGCTACACCTTC	CASSLSGSDYGYTF
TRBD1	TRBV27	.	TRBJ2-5	TGTGCCAGCAGCCACAGGGGCAGGGAGACCCAGTACTTC	CASSHRGRETQYF
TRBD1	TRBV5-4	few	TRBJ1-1	TGTGCCAGCAGTTCGACAGGGAGGCTCACTGAAGCTTTCTTT	CASSSTGRLTEAFF
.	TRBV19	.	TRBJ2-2	TGTGCCAGTAGTCTAACCACCGGGGAGCTGTTTTTT	CASSLTTGELFF
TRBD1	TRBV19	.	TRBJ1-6	TGTGCCAGTAGGGGGGACAGCGGCTCACCCCTCCACTTT	CASRGDSGSPLHF
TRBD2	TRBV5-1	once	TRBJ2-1	TGCGCCAGCAGCTCCGAGGGACTAGCGGGAGTCAATGAGCAGTTCTTC	CASSSEGLAGVNEQFF
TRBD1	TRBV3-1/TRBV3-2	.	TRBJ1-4	TGTGCCAGCAGCCTTTCCGGGACAGGGGTTGAAAAACTGTTTTTT	CASSLSGTGVEKLFF
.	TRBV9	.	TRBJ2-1	TGTGCCAGCAGCGTTTACAATGAGCAGTTCTTC	CASSVYNEQFF
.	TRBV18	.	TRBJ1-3	TGTGCCAGTTCCGACAGGCCCTCTGGAAACACCATATATTTT	CASSDRPSGNTIYF
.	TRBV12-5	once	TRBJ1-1	TGTGCTAGTGGTTTGGGGCAGGGGTACACTGAAGCTTTCTTT	CASGLGQGYTEAFF
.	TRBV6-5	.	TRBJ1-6	TGTGCCAGCATGGGAGGGAATTCACCCCTCCACTTT	CASMGGNSPLHF
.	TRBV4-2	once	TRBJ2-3	TGTGCCAGCAGCCAAGACCCCTATTTAGCAGATACGCAGTATTTT	CASSQDPYLADTQYF
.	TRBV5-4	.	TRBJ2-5	TGTGCCAGCAGCTTAGACAGTATAGGGACCCAGTACTTC	CASSLDSIGTQYF
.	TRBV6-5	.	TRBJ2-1	TGTGCCAGCAGTTACTCGGGACTCTCCTACAATGAGCAGTTCTTC	CASSYSGLSYNEQFF
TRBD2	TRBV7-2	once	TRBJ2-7	TGTGCCAGCAGCCTCGCCGCGGGGGGAAAAGCCTACGAGCAGTACTTC	CASSLAAGGKAYEQYF
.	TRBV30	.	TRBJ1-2	TGTGCCTGGAGTCACAGTGGGGCCTCCTATATTTATGGCTACACCTTC	CAWSHSGASYIYGYTF
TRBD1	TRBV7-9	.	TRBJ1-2	TGTGCCAGCAGCTTAGTGGCAGGGGGCAACCTACCTAACTATGGCTACACCTTC	CASSLVAGGNLPNYGYTF
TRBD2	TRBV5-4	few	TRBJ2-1	TGTGCCAGCAGTTCCGGACTAGCGGGTTACAATGAGCAGTTCTTC	CASSSGLAGYNEQFF
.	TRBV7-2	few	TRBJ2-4	TGTGCCAGCAGCGAAATGTCGGGGACAAGACGTACCAAAAACATTCAGTACTTC	CASSEMSGTRRTKNIQYF
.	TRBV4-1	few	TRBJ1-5	TGCGCCAGCAGCCAAGGAAGTTGGGGGCGGAGAACCAATCAGCCCCAGCATTTT	CASSQGSWGRRTNQPQHF
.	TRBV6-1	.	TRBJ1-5	TGTGCCAGCAGTGAACTAGATAGCAATCAGCCCCAGCATTTT	CASSELDSNQPQHF
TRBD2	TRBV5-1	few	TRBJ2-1	TGCGCCAGCAGCCCTTGGGCTAGCGGGCATGAGCAGTTCTTC	CASSPWASGHEQFF
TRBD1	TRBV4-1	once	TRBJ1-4	TGCGCCAGCAGCCCCCCCCAACGGAAGGGGGCAGGCAAACTGTTTTTT	CASSPPQRKGAGKLFF
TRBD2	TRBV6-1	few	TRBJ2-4	TGTGCCAGCAGTGAATCGGGACTAATAAACATTCAGTACTTC	CASSESGLINIQYF
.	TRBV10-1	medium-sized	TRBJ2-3	TGCGCCAGCAGTGCGGCAGACACAGATACGCAGTATTTT	CASSAADTDTQYF
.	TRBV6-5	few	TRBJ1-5	TGTGCCAGCGGCAGGGAGGGCAATCAGCCCCAGCATTTT	CASGREGNQPQHF
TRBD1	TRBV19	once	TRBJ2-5	TGTGCCAGTAGTACCGGACAGGGGGCGGGGGAGACCCAGTACTTC	CASSTGQGAGETQYF
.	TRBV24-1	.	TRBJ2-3	TGTGCCACCAGGAGCGGACCCACAGATACGCAGTATTTT	CATRSGPTDTQYF
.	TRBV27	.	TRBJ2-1	TGTGCCAGCAGCCTGACATTGCATTCGAACAATGAGCAGTTCTTC	CASSLTLHSNNEQFF
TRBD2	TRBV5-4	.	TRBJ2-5	TGTGCCAGCAGCCGGGGTAGCGGGGTCCAAGAGACCCAGTACTTC	CASSRGSGVQETQYF